This TCR beta chain was profiled in a study of glioma-infiltrating T cells. Amplification of TCR alpha and beta CDR3 regions from RNA used iRepertoire nested multiplex PCR. Each CDR3 protein gets one entry after TCRdb re-called the multiplex PCR reads with MiXCR. This sample has roughly 120,000 distinct CDR3 sequences, with approximately 23% found just once. This CDR3 is 15 amino acids long. V trimming: 7 bases; J trimming: 7 bases; junction bases outside the gene matches: 9. Germline CDR1 reads SGHVS; CDR2 reads FNYEAQ. About this clonotype: Being one base from a much bigger clone, this may be a read error.

This clonotype was obtained from a human donor with low-grade glioma or glioblastoma, undergoing nonglioma brain surgery, or in good health (not recorded which). Specimen: glioma tissue, nonneoplastic brain tissue, or PBMCs (not recorded which). The chain uses TRBV7-6 and TRBJ2-1, with TRBD2 matching 11 bases. CDR3 bases: TGTGCCAGCAACTCCACTAGCGGGAGAGGGAATGAGCAGTTCTTC. It is translated as CASNSTSGRGNEQFF.